The text below deals with one T cell receptor beta chain. The record originates from a study of blood T cell repertoires in COVID-19. The CDR3 has 15 residues. Germline loops: CDR1 LNHDA, CDR2 SQIVND (reference sequence). V lost 7 bases to trimming and J lost 4 bases; unmatched junction nucleotides: 10. Sequencing used immunoSEQ multiplex PCR; TCRdb keeps in-frame clones, though not all of them. The sample lists roughly 260,000 clones, 80% to 90% seen once, with about 1.9% in the top ten. The study assigned cohorts using participant-reported clinical history. The gene calls are TRBV19 and TRBJ2-3, with TRBD1 identical over 8 bases. The sample was PBMCs or T cells enriched from blood (not recorded which). The clonotype was recovered from a woman between 45 and 65 years old who had recovered from COVID-19. The CDR3 spells CASTPGGPSSDTQYF. As DNA, the CDR3 is TGTGCCAGTACCCCAGGGGGCCCCTCCTCAGATACGCAGTATTTT.